These 4 T cell receptor beta chains were sequenced from one sample in a study of identifying expanded T cells in peripheral blood. The data were produced by immunoSEQ multiplex PCR, yet TCRdb's version contains in-frame clones alone and is incomplete. The profile covers approximately 83,000 clones, with 70% to 90% appearing a single time and 4.5% taken by the ten largest. Source material: blood. All receptors derive from a person aged 18 to 69 in good health.

This sequence joins TRBV2 and TRBJ2-1; tentatively, D is TRBD2 (5 bases). The CDR3 contains 11 residues. Trimming shortened V by 5 bases and J by 8 bases, and 7 bases separated the two germline ends. Per germline, CDR1 SNHLY and CDR2 FYNNEI. CDR3 DNA: TGTGCCAGCAGTACTAGGGATGAGCAGTTCTTC. Amino acid sequence: CASSTRDEQFF.

The chain is built from TRBV19 and TRBJ1-5; D ambiguous. V dropped 3 bases and J dropped 7 bases, with 13 bases sitting between them. The CDR3 sequence is 14 residues long. Per the germline V gene, CDR1 is LNHDA and CDR2 is SQIVND (reference sequence). The CDR3 spells CASSITGLSQPQHF. Here the CDR3 DNA reads TGTGCCAGTAGTATCACCGGATTAAGCCAGCCCCAGCATTTT.

This clone was observed a few times. The gene calls are TRBV7-3 and TRBJ2-3; TRBD2 aligns across 15 bases. The V segment lost 5 bases and the J segment 8 bases; nucleotides outside the gene matches: 11. The CDR3 loop spans 17 amino acids. Germline V gene sequence: CDR1 SGHTA, CDR2 FQGTGA. CDR3 nucleotide sequence: TGTGCCAGCAGCCTAGATGGACTAGCGGGGGGGCACGGTACGCAGTATTTT. As protein: CASSLDGLAGGHGTQYF.

V usage is TRBV5-4 and J usage is TRBJ1-3; D ambiguous. Germline V CDR1 and CDR2: SGHNT, YYREEE (reference sequence). The germline V and J ends were trimmed by 2 bases and 4 bases, with 22 bases remaining between them. The CDR3 extends over 18 amino acids. DNA of the CDR3: TGTGCCAGCAGCTTACGCCCATCCGTTGAAACCCGAGGAAACACCATATATTTT. Its translation: CASSLRPSVETRGNTIYF.